One sample yielded the 30 T cell receptor beta chains listed below, sequenced in a study of response to subunit inactivated influenza vaccine. TCRdb re-called the RT-PCR reads through MiXCR, storing one row per CDR3 protein. The sample shows more than 550,000 distinct CDR3 sequences, 11% of them seen only once. This sample was shared with a second study, whose subject was T cells expressing NK-cell markers. That investigation notes: A 5'RACE template switching approach incorporating UMIs was used to make TCR beta cDNA.

The material sequenced was PBMCs from blood, taken on the day of vaccination. These receptors originate from a man aged 50-59 years who received an inactivated influenza vaccine.

The gene calls are TRBV20-1 and TRBJ2-1; perhaps D is TRBD1 or TRBD2 (5 bases each). The germline V gene has CDR1 DFQATT and CDR2 SNEGSKA (reference sequence). Deletions cut 4 bases from V and 7 bases from J, with 14 bases between. The CDR3 consists of 13 residues. The CDR3 loop is CSANRGSGNEQFF. CDR3 bases: TGCAGTGCTAACCGGGGCTCGGGGAATGAGCAGTTCTTC.

This clonotype was recorded at least ten times. The chain has TRBV7-6 and TRBJ2-2, with D tentatively TRBD1 or TRBD2 (5 bases each). This CDR3 is 14 amino acids long. Germline loops: CDR1 SGHVS, CDR2 FNYEAQ. The ends were cut back, 5 bases at V and 4 bases at J, with 11 bases in the middle. CDR3 nucleotides: TGTGCCAGCAGCCAGGGAGCTGGCACCGGGGAGCTGTTTTTT. It specifies CASSQGAGTGELFF.

V gene TRBV30 combines with J gene TRBJ2-2, with D perhaps TRBD1 (5 bases). The V end was cut by 4 bases, the J end by 7 bases, with 13 bases between. The CDR3 covers 13 residues. Per the germline V gene, CDR1 is GTSNPN and CDR2 is SVGIG (reference sequence). Here the CDR3 reads CAWIPQGIGELFF. The DNA of the CDR3 is TGTGCCTGGATTCCTCAGGGAATCGGGGAGCTGTTTTTT. The full variable domain, completed using reference TRBV30 and TRBJ2-2, is SQTIHQWPATLVQPVGSPLSLECTVEGTSNPNLYWYRQAAGRGLQLLFYSVGIGQISSEVPQNLSASRPQDRQFILSSKKLLLSDSGFYLCAWIPQGIGELFFGEGSRLTVL.

The chain couples TRBV5-1 to TRBJ1-1; 7 bases are a match to TRBD1. Germline V gives CDR1 SGHRS, CDR2 YFSETQ. The CDR3 is 14 residues long. Unmatched junction bases numbered 9, after V lost 7 bases and J lost 3 bases. CDR3 sequence reads: CASSQQGRDTEAFF. The CDR3 DNA reads TGCGCCAGCTCCCAACAGGGGCGCGACACTGAAGCTTTCTTT.

This clonotype came up a few times. The chain combines TRBV7-2 with TRBJ2-3; no definite D call. The CDR3 consists of 16 residues. Looked up from germline, CDR1 is SGHTA and CDR2 is FQGNSA. V gave up 5 bases and J gave up 3 bases, with 18 bases separating them. The CDR3 reads CASSMTPMVGTDTQYF. The CDR3 DNA reads TGTGCCAGCAGCATGACCCCGATGGTGGGTACAGATACGCAGTATTTT. Variable domain in full (rest from reference TRBV7-2 and TRBJ2-3): GAGVSQSPSNKVTEKGKDVELRCDPISGHTALYWYRQSLGQGLEFLIYFQGNSAPDKSGLPSDRFSAERTGGSVSTLTIQRTQQEDSAVYLCASSMTPMVGTDTQYFGPGTRLTVL.

This clonotype was observed a few times. The V gene is TRBV6-1, the J gene TRBJ2-1; 11 nucleotides align to TRBD2. Germline CDR1 reads MNHNS; CDR2 reads SASEGT. The CDR3 consists of 16 residues. The V segment lost 5 bases and the J segment 6 bases; nucleotides outside the gene matches: 9. In DNA form, the CDR3 reads TGTGCCAGCAGTCTAACGTTAGCGGGAGGGACCAATGAGCAGTTCTTC. Its translation is CASSLTLAGGTNEQFF.

The chain links TRBV3-1 to TRBJ2-7; D not certain. Germline CDR1 LGHDT, CDR2 YNNKEL (reference sequence). With 2 bases removed from V and 3 bases from J, the gap between germline ends came to 8 bases. This CDR3 is built from 13 residues. The CDR3 sequence is CASSQTADYEQYF. As DNA, the CDR3 is TGTGCCAGCAGCCAAACGGCGGACTACGAGCAGTACTTC.

The chain links TRBV7-2 to TRBJ2-1; unclear D gene. The V gene lost 3 bases and the J gene lost 8 bases, with 11 bases spanning the gap. Looked up from germline, CDR1 is SGHTA and CDR2 is FQGNSA. The CDR3 is 13 amino acids. CDR3 sequence: CASSFQFQDEQFF. CDR3 in DNA: TGTGCCAGCAGCTTCCAGTTTCAGGATGAGCAGTTCTTC.

The genes are TRBV2 and TRBJ1-5, with TRBD1 identical over 7 bases. Germline V gene sequence: CDR1 SNHLY, CDR2 FYNNEI. This CDR3 has 14 residues. V lost 7 bases and J lost 6; bases outside the gene matches: 9. The CDR3 coding sequence is TGTGCCAGCAAAAACAGGGGAGGGCTTCAGCCCCAGCATTTT. Protein: CASKNRGGLQPQHF.

Here the CDR3 reads CSAKGRRATDTQYF. The CDR3 region has the DNA TGCAGTGCTAAGGGACGCAGAGCCACAGATACGCAGTATTTT. The chain combines TRBV20-1 with TRBJ2-3; D is perhaps TRBD1 or TRBD2 (5 bases each). This CDR3 is 14 amino acids long. The germline V and J ends were trimmed by 4 bases and 2 bases, with 13 bases remaining between them. Germline V gene sequence: CDR1 DFQATT, CDR2 SNEGSKA (reference sequence).

This clonotype was seen more than once but under ten times. The genes are TRBV6-5 and TRBJ2-2; D uncertain. The CDR3 spans 13 residues. Deletions cut 4 bases from V and 4 bases from J, with 7 bases between. Germline assignment: CDR1 MNHEY and CDR2 SVGAGI. CDR3 loop: CASSSIGTGELFF. CDR3 DNA: TGTGCCAGCAGTTCTATTGGCACCGGGGAGCTGTTTTTT.

This clonotype was seen only a few times. J is TRBJ2-3 and V is TRBV4-3, with 11 bases that match TRBD2. The germline CDR1 and CDR2 sequences are LGHNA and YSLEER. The trim removed 1 base at V and 5 bases at J, leaving 11 bases unmatched. The CDR3 covers 18 residues. The CDR3 is CASSQVYGSGGERDTQYF. CDR3 nucleotides: TGCGCCAGCAGCCAAGTTTATGGTAGCGGGGGGGAAAGAGATACGCAGTATTTT.

V and J are TRBV27 and TRBJ2-1; D possibly corresponds to TRBD1 (5 bases). The CDR3 contains 13 residues. Germline-derived CDR1 and CDR2 are MNHEY and SMNVEV (reference sequence). The V end was cut by 6 bases, the J end by 8 bases, with 14 bases between. CDR3 in DNA: TGTGCCAGCAGGGACACCTCCGGCCATGAGCAGTTCTTC. Protein sequence: CASRDTSGHEQFF.

In its sample, this clonotype was seen a few times. The chain uses TRBV3-1 and TRBJ2-7; a possible D gene is TRBD2 (6 bases). V lost 4 bases and J lost 7, with 14 bases in between. Germline loops: CDR1 LGHDT, CDR2 YNNKEL (reference sequence). This CDR3 is 13 amino acids long. This chain's CDR3 is CASSLGLLLEQYF. The CDR3 DNA is TGTGCCAGCAGCCTCGGACTACTATTGGAGCAGTACTTC.

The rearrangement links TRBV2 to TRBJ2-7, with a tentative D call TRBD2 (6 bases). Trimming pared 4 bases from V and 0 bases from J, leaving 10 bases between. Germline V gene sequence: CDR1 SNHLY, CDR2 FYNNEI. This CDR3 contains 14 residues. In nucleotides, the CDR3 is TGTGCCAGCAGTGGGGACTCCCCCTCCTACGAGCAGTACTTC. This gives the protein CASSGDSPSYEQYF. The full variable domain, completed using reference TRBV2 and TRBJ2-7, is EPEVTQTPSHQVTQMGQEVILRCVPISNHLYFYWYRQILGQKVEFLVSFYNNEISEKSEIFDDQFSVERPDGSNFTLKIRSTKLEDSAMYFCASSGDSPSYEQYFGPGTRLTVT.

This clonotype was seen a handful of times. V usage is TRBV10-3 and J usage is TRBJ2-3, with a tentative D call TRBD2 (6 bases). The CDR3 runs to 13 residues. Per germline, CDR1 ENHRY and CDR2 SYGVKD. Trimming cost V 7 bases and J 1 base, with 9 bases left between them. The CDR3 region has the DNA TGTGCCATCACAACGGGGGGCACAGATACGCAGTATTTT. This encodes CAITTGGTDTQYF.

This clonotype was counted a few times. The J gene is TRBJ1-2, the V gene TRBV9; 9 nucleotides match TRBD1. V shed 4 bases and J 6 bases; nucleotides not matched to a gene: 10. Germline V lookup: CDR1 SGDLS, CDR2 YYNGEE. The CDR3 runs 15 residues. The CDR3 DNA sequence: TGTGCCAGCAGCCCCCTCCCGGGACAGGGACATGGCTACACCTTC. Translated: CASSPLPGQGHGYTF. The full variable domain, rest sourced from reference TRBV9 and TRBJ1-2, is DSGVTQTPKHLITATGQRVTLRCSPRSGDLSVYWYQQSLDQGLQFLIQYYNGEERAKGNILERFSAQQFPDLHSELNLSSLELGDSALYFCASSPLPGQGHGYTFGSGTRLTVV.

This clonotype has a count of ten or more. The V gene is TRBV11-2, the J gene TRBJ2-2, with D uncertain. The CDR3 sequence is 13 residues long. Germline V lookup: CDR1 SGHAT, CDR2 FQNNGV. V lost 1 base, J lost 5 bases, and 5 bases lay in between. The chain's CDR3 is CASSLVITGELFF. The DNA for the CDR3 is TGTGCCAGCAGCTTAGTCATAACCGGGGAGCTGTTTTTT.

This clonotype was counted many times. The V and J genes are TRBV27 and TRBJ2-1; 7 bases fit TRBD2. Germline V gene sequence: CDR1 MNHEY, CDR2 SMNVEV (reference sequence). J was trimmed by 8 bases and V by 8 bases; bases with no gene match: 15. The CDR3 is made up of 15 amino acids. The CDR3 is CASGIWRERRHEQFF. The CDR3 bases are TGTGCCAGCGGCATTTGGCGGGAGAGAAGGCATGAGCAGTTCTTC.

The sample holds a few counts of this clonotype. The rearrangement uses TRBV4-3 and TRBJ1-6; D is undetermined. Trimming left V 0 bases short and J 5 bases short, with 5 bases between. Germline CDR1 and CDR2: LGHNA and YSLEER. The length of the CDR3 is 14 residues. CDR3 loop: CASSQERDNSPLHF. DNA of the CDR3: TGCGCCAGCAGCCAAGAAAGGGATAATTCACCCCTCCACTTT.

This clonotype has more than one count but fewer than ten. Here the CDR3 reads CSARVAGPGTEAFF. CDR3 sequence (DNA): TGCAGTGCTAGAGTGGCGGGCCCCGGCACTGAAGCTTTCTTT. The J gene is TRBJ1-1, the V gene TRBV20-1; D is uncertain. The CDR3 runs to 14 residues. With 1 base removed from V and 4 bases from J, the gap between germline ends came to 13 bases. Germline V gives CDR1 DFQATT, CDR2 SNEGSKA (reference sequence).

The chain recombines TRBV15 with TRBJ2-5; 8 nucleotides match TRBD2. The CDR3 extends over 13 amino acids. Trimming took 6 bases from V and 4 from J; bases not matched to a gene: 4. The germline gives CDR1 LNHNV, CDR2 YYDKDF (reference sequence). The CDR3 loop reads CATSLAGLETQYF. The CDR3 bases are TGTGCCACCAGTCTAGCGGGTTTAGAGACCCAGTACTTC.

This clonotype showed up just a few times. This chain joins TRBV20-1 and TRBJ2-1, with TRBD2 identical over 7 bases. CDR1 is DFQATT, CDR2 SNEGSKA, per germline (reference sequence). This CDR3 spans 14 amino acids. Trimming removed 6 bases from V and 6 bases from J; junction bases left unmatched: 11. This CDR3 reads CSAPSGRAINEQFF. In DNA form, the CDR3 reads TGCAGTGCGCCGAGTGGGAGGGCCATCAATGAGCAGTTCTTC.

This rearrangement joins TRBV12-3 or TRBV12-4 to TRBJ2-1, with D unresolved. This CDR3 has 15 residues. The V end lost 3 bases, the J end lost 0 bases, and 9 bases lay between the germline ends. In nucleotides, the CDR3 is TGTGCCAGCAGTTTCAGGACGAGCTCCTACAATGAGCAGTTCTTC. It specifies CASSFRTSSYNEQFF.

This clonotype was picked up a small number of times. The V gene is TRBV5-1, the J gene TRBJ2-5, with 9 bases identical to TRBD1. Per germline, CDR1 SGHRS and CDR2 YFSETQ. This CDR3 is built from 16 residues. J lost 2 bases, V lost 4 bases, and 9 bases had no gene match. Here the CDR3 reads CASSPGQGTVQETQYF. CDR3 bases: TGCGCCAGCAGCCCCGGACAGGGGACGGTGCAAGAGACCCAGTACTTC.

The V and J genes are TRBV4-2 and TRBJ2-3, with TRBD2 identical over 12 bases. The CDR3 covers 17 residues. CDR1 and CDR2 from the germline V gene are LGHNA and YNFKEQ. Losses at the gene ends were 4 bases for V and 1 base for J; bases not matched to a gene: 6. The CDR3 bases are TGTGCCAGCAGCCCCCTAGCGGGGGGGCCCGGCACAGATACGCAGTATTTT. It is translated as CASSPLAGGPGTDTQYF.

This clonotype was counted a few times. V is TRBV10-3 and J is TRBJ2-2; TRBD1 matches at 10 bases. From germline, CDR1 is ENHRY and CDR2 SYGVKD. CDR3 length equals 16 residues. V lost 6 bases to trimming and J lost 6 bases; unmatched junction nucleotides: 10. Here the CDR3 reads CAIRDGTGAKAGELFF. The CDR3 nucleotides are TGTGCCATCAGAGACGGGACAGGGGCAAAGGCCGGGGAGCTGTTTTTT.

This clonotype occurred a few times. This rearrangement joins TRBV7-9 to TRBJ2-3, with 11 positions matching TRBD2. Per germline, CDR1 SEHNR and CDR2 FQNEAQ (reference sequence). The CDR3 covers 17 residues. V trimming: 5 bases; J trimming: 1 base; junction bases outside the gene matches: 8. The CDR3 bases are TGTGCCAGCAGCCCTCCAGGGGGACTAGCGGGCACAGATACGCAGTATTTT. Translation: CASSPPGGLAGTDTQYF.

The chain carries TRBV15 and TRBJ2-7, with TRBD2 matching 10 bases. The CDR3 runs 18 residues. Trimming took 0 bases from V and 2 from J; bases not matched to a gene: 10. From germline, CDR1 is LNHNV and CDR2 YYDKDF (reference sequence). CDR3 protein: CATSRDWVLAGTAYEQYF. In nucleotides, the CDR3 is TGTGCCACCAGCAGAGATTGGGTACTAGCGGGGACCGCCTACGAGCAGTACTTC.

This clonotype was seen a few times. V and J are TRBV29-1 and TRBJ2-7; tentatively, D is TRBD1 (5 bases). The V end was cut by 5 bases, the J end by 4 bases, with 12 bases between. CDR3 size: 12 residues. Germline V lookup: CDR1 SQVTM, CDR2 ANQGSEA. The CDR3 DNA reads as TGCAGCGTTCGACAAGACAGTTACGAGCAGTACTTC. Translated: CSVRQDSYEQYF.